This TCR beta chain was sequenced during a study of blood T cell repertoires in COVID-19. Study context: The United States, Italy and Spain were the sources of the acute and convalescent COVID-19 samples. T cells, B-cell-depleted T cells, or PBMCs supplied cDNA or gDNA.

Source study methods: Quantification of nucleated cells was approximated via reference gene primer amplification. Repertoires were generated with immunoSEQ multiplex PCR, while TCRdb's copy carries only in-frame clones and drops some. That table furnishes V, J and clone size, whereas the DNA furnished D and trimming. This table has fewer than 450,000 clones, 80% to 90% appearing once. Those enrolled in Seattle joined during active infection and were followed longitudinally afterward. The CDR3 contains 15 residues. V was clipped by 3 bases and J by 4 bases; unmatched bases: 5. CDR1 is KGHSH and CDR2 is LQKENI in the germline V gene.

The sequence was obtained from a woman in her fifties or sixties with COVID-19, enrolled during active disease. This sequence joins TRBV18 and TRBJ1-1, with 10 positions matching TRBD1. Sequenced input: peripheral blood. CDR3 region: CASSPLGTGATEAFF. DNA for the CDR3: TGTGCCAGCTCACCGTTAGGGACAGGGGCCACTGAAGCTTTCTTT. The full variable domain, with the rest looked up from reference TRBV18 and TRBJ1-1, is NAGVMQNPRHLVRRRGQEARLRCSPMKGHSHVYWYRQLPEEGLKFMVYLQKENIIDESGMPKERFSAEFPKEGPSILRIQQVVRGDSAAYFCASSPLGTGATEAFFGQGTRLTVV.